This T cell receptor beta chain is drawn from a study of CD8 T cells in Susac syndrome. The authors reverse transcribed about 0.5 to 1 ug RNA with random hexamers. Via MiXCR, TCRdb re-called the immunoSEQ multiplex PCR reads, giving one row per CDR3 protein. The repertoire has fewer than 80,000 distinct CDR3 sequences, 94% of them found once; the top ten carry about 0.5%. The CDR3 contains 16 residues. V was pared by 1 base and J by 2 bases, with 12 bases between. CDR1 is SGHAT and CDR2 is FQNNGV in the germline V gene. This clonotype was found a few times. This sequence originates from a human donor with Susac syndrome. The chain uses TRBV11-2 and TRBJ2-1, with a tentative D call TRBD1 (6 bases). The sequenced sample was CD8+ T cells from PBMCs. The CDR3 DNA sequence: TGTGCCAGCAGCTTAGGACCGGCAGGGGCCTACAATGAGCAGTTCTTC. Its translation is CASSLGPAGAYNEQFF. Filled out from reference TRBV11-2 and TRBJ2-1, the complete variable domain reads EAGVAQSPRYKIIEKRQSVAFWCNPISGHATLYWYQQILGQGPKLLIQFQNNGVVDDSQLPKDRFSAERLKGVDSTLKIQPAKLEDSAVYLCASSLGPAGAYNEQFFGPGTRLTVL.